The 9 T cell receptor beta chains below all came from one sample that was sequenced in a study of blood T cell repertoires in COVID-19 (dated by TCRdb to about 2020). To prepare the library, the immunoSEQ multiplex PCR assay was applied. TCRdb took this table from immuneACCESS and kept in-frame rearrangements with V and J called. Such tables lack part of the clones; where checked against another copy, unresolved V genes explain under half of the gap, and the rest is unexplained. The sample records approximately 240,000 clones, roughly 90% of which are singletons. The ten largest make up over 3% of the sample. Sequencing input: PBMCs or T cells enriched from blood (not recorded which). The origin of the receptors is a woman in her forties or fifties in a cohort exposed to, infected with or recovered from COVID-19 (not recorded which).

The chain uses TRBV9 and TRBJ2-5; unclear D gene. V gave up 4 bases and J gave up 2 bases, with 12 bases separating them. The CDR3 length is 14 residues. Germline V gene lookup returns CDR1 SGDLS and CDR2 YYNGEE. CDR3 in DNA: TGTGCCAGCAGCCCCCTGGCCTTTCAAGAGACCCAGTACTTC. It codes for CASSPLAFQETQYF.

The CDR3 DNA is TGTGCCAGCAGTGAGTTACCGGGACAGGGATTCGAGCAGTACTTC. Translated, it gives CASSELPGQGFEQYF. The chain recombines TRBV6-1 with TRBJ2-7; TRBD1 matches 9 bases. V gave up 3 bases and J gave up 6 bases; unmatched junction bases: 9. The CDR3 has 15 residues. Germline lookup yields CDR1 MNHNS and CDR2 SASEGT.

The gene calls are TRBV30 and TRBJ1-1; the D gene is possibly TRBD1 (5 bases). V was trimmed by 1 base and J by 1 base, leaving 13 bases between them. Germline values: CDR1 GTSNPN, CDR2 SVGIG (reference sequence). The CDR3 covers 15 residues. The chain's CDR3 is CAWSEPGLRNTEAFF. The CDR3 DNA follows: TGTGCCTGGAGTGAGCCGGGACTGCGGAACACTGAAGCTTTCTTT.

This clone was seen a handful of times. This specimen includes other DNA sequences encoding the same CDR3. Written as DNA, the CDR3 is TGCGCCAGCAGTTTAGGACTAGCGGAATACAATGAGCAGTTCTTC. The encoded protein is CASSLGLAEYNEQFF. V gene TRBV5-1 combines with J gene TRBJ2-1, with 10 positions matching TRBD2. Germline values: CDR1 SGHRS, CDR2 YFSETQ. The CDR3 spans 15 residues. The V segment lost 5 bases and the J segment 4 bases; nucleotides outside the gene matches: 6.

This rearrangement joins TRBV7-9 to TRBJ1-1; D call uncertain. Trimming stripped 4 bases from V and 6 bases from J, with 12 bases between. CDR1 SEHNR and CDR2 FQNEAQ come from the germline V gene (reference sequence). The CDR3 has 13 residues. The CDR3 sequence is CASSSGSIPEAFF. CDR3 nucleotides: TGTGCCAGCAGCTCAGGAAGTATTCCTGAAGCTTTCTTT.

This clone has more than one count but fewer than ten. The genes are TRBV7-9 and TRBJ1-6; perhaps TRBD1 as D (6 bases). With 1 base removed from V and 9 bases from J, the gap between germline ends came to 10 bases. In germline, CDR1 is SEHNR, CDR2 FQNEAQ (reference sequence). The CDR3 length is 14 residues. The chain's CDR3 is CASSLDQGSSPLHF. Here the CDR3 DNA reads TGTGCCAGCAGCTTAGATCAGGGGTCTTCACCCCTCCACTTT.

Remarks on this clone: The same CDR3 also results from other DNA sequences found in this sample. The rearrangement uses TRBV2 and TRBJ2-1, with D unclear. V was cut by 4 bases and J by 0 bases, with 10 bases left in between. Germline V gene lookup returns CDR1 SNHLY and CDR2 FYNNEI. The CDR3 covers 15 residues. The CDR3, as DNA: TGTGCCAGCAGTGGAGGCCCGAGCTCCTACAATGAGCAGTTCTTC. Translated: CASSGGPSSYNEQFF.

V usage is TRBV3-1 (or the pseudogene TRBV3-2) and J usage is TRBJ1-1; no clear D gene. This CDR3 is 17 amino acids long. Looked up from germline, CDR1 is LGHDT and CDR2 is YNNKEL (reference sequence). V lost 1 base to trimming and J lost 1 base, with 16 bases between them. The CDR3 loop reads CASSQAGWGVGNTEAFF. Here the CDR3 DNA reads TGTGCCAGCAGCCAAGCCGGGTGGGGAGTTGGGAACACTGAAGCTTTCTTT.

This clone was detected only once. The gene calls are TRBV10-1 and TRBJ1-6; the match to TRBD1 covers 9 bases. Germline V gene sequence: CDR1 WNHNN, CDR2 SYGVQD (reference sequence). The V and J ends lost 6 bases and 3 bases, in that order; junction bases with no gene match: 12. The CDR3 loop spans 18 amino acids. DNA for the CDR3: TGCGCCAGCAGGACATTGAGAGACAGGGGGGACTATAATTCACCCCTCCACTTT. It translates to CASRTLRDRGDYNSPLHF.